The present TCR beta chain was sequenced within a study of technical replicates of blood from several donors. Sequenced by immunoSEQ multiplex PCR; TCRdb stores in-frame clones only, minus some. The repertoire includes more than 80,000 clones, about 94% of them detected once, and approximately 0.21% sits in the top ten. Germline CDR1 and CDR2: SGDLS and YYNGEE. The CDR3 has 15 residues. The V segment lost 0 bases and the J segment 1 base; nucleotides outside the gene matches: 1. What was sequenced was T cells isolated from PBMCs. This TCR was recovered from a human donor in good health. The chain combines TRBV9 with TRBJ1-1; TRBD1 aligns across 9 bases. The CDR3: CASSVEGQGNTEAFF. The CDR3 DNA follows: TGTGCCAGCAGCGTAGAGGGACAGGGGAACACTGAAGCTTTCTTT.